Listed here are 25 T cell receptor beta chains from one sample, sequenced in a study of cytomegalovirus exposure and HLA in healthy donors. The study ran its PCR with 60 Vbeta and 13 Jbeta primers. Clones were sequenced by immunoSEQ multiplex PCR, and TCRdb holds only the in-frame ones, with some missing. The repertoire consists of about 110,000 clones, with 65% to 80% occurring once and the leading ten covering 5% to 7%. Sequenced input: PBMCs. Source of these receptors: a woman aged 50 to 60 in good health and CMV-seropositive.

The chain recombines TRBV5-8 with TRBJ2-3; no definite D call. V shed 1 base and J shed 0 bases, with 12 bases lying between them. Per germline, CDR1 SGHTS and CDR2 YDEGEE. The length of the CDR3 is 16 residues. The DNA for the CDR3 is TGTGCCAGCAGCTTGTATGGTAGAGCTAGCACAGATACGCAGTATTTT. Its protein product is CASSLYGRASTDTQYF.

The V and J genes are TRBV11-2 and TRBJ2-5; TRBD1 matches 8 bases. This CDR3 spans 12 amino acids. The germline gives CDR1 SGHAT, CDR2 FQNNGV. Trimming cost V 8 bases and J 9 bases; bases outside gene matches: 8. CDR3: CASGQGGGPQYF. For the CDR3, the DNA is TGTGCCAGCGGACAGGGAGGTGGGCCCCAGTACTTC.

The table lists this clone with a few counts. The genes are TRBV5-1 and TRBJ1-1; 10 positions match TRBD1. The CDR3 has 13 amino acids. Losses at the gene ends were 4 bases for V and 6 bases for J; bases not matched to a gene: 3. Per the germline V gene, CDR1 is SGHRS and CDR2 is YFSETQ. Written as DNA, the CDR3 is TGCGCCAGCAGCGTGGGACAGGGGTCTGAAGCTTTCTTT. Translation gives CASSVGQGSEAFF.

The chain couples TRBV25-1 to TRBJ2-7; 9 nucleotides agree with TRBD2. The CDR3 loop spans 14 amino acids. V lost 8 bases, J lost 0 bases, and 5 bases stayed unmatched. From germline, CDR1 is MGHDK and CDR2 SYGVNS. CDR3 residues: CASALAGNSYEQYF. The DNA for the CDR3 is TGTGCCAGCGCGCTAGCGGGGAACTCCTACGAGCAGTACTTC.

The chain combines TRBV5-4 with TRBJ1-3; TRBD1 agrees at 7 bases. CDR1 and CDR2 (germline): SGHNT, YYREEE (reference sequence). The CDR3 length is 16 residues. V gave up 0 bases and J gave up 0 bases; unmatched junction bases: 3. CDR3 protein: CASSLDRDSSGNTIYF. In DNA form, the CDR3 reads TGTGCCAGCAGCTTGGACCGGGACAGCTCTGGAAACACCATATATTTT.

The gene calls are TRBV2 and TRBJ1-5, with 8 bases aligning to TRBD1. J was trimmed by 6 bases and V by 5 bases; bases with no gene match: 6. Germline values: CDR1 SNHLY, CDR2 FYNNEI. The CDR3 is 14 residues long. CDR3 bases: TGTGCCAGCAGTACCAGGGGGCTAACTCAGCCCCAGCATTTT. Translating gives CASSTRGLTQPQHF.

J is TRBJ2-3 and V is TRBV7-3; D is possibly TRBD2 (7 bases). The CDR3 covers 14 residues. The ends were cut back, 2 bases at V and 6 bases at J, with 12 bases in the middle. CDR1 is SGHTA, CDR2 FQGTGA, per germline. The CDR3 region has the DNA TGTGCCAGCAGCTTAGGAGGGGGGGCGGATACGCAGTATTTT. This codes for CASSLGGGADTQYF.

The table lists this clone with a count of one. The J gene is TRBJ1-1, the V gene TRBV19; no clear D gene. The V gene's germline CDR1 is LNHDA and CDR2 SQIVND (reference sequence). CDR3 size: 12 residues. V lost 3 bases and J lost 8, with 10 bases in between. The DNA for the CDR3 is TGTGCCAGTAGTATTATAGGCAGGGAAGCTTTCTTT. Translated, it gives CASSIIGREAFF. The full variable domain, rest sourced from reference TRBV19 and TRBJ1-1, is DGGITQSPKYLFRKEGQNVTLSCEQNLNHDAMYWYRQDPGQGLRLIYYSQIVNDFQKGDIAEGYSVSREKKESFPLTVTSAQKNPTAFYLCASSIIGREAFFGQGTRLTVV.

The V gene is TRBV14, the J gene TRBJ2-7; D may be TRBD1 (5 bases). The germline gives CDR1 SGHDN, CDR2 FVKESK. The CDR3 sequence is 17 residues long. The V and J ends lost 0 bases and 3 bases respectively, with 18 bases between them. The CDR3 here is CASSQDVRAGISYEQYF. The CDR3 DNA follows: TGTGCCAGCAGCCAAGATGTCCGGGCAGGGATAAGCTACGAGCAGTACTTC. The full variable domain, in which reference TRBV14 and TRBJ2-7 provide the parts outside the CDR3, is EAGVTQFPSHSVIEKGQTVTLRCDPISGHDNLYWYRRVMGKEIKFLLHFVKESKQDESGMPNNRFLAERTGGTYSTLKVQPAELEDSGVYFCASSQDVRAGISYEQYFGPGTRLTVT.

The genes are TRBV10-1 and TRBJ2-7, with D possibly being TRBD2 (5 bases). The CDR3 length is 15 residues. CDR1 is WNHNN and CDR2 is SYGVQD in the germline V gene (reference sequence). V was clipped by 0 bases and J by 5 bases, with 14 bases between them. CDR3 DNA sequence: TGCGCCAGCAGTGAGTCTGGCGGCGGGTCCGACGAGCAGTACTTC. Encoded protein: CASSESGGGSDEQYF.

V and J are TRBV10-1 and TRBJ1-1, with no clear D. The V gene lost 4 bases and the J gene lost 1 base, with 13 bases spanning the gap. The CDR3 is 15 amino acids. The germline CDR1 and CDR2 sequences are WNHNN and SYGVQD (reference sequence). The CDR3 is CASSVPQAANTEAFF. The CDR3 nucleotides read TGCGCCAGCAGTGTCCCCCAGGCAGCGAACACTGAAGCTTTCTTT.

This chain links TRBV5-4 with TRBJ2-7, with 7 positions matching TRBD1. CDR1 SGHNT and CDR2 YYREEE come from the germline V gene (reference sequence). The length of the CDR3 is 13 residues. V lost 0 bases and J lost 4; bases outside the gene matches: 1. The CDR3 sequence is CASSLEQGYEQYF. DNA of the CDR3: TGTGCCAGCAGCTTGGAACAGGGGTACGAGCAGTACTTC.

CDR3 nucleotides: TGTGCCAGTAGTATTTCAAACCCCCGGTGGGAGGAGACCCAGTACTTC. Translating gives CASSISNPRWEETQYF. The chain uses TRBV19 and TRBJ2-5, with D tentatively TRBD2 (5 bases). The length of the CDR3 is 16 residues. Germline lookup yields CDR1 LNHDA and CDR2 SQIVND (reference sequence). Deletions cut 3 bases from V and 5 bases from J, with 19 bases between.

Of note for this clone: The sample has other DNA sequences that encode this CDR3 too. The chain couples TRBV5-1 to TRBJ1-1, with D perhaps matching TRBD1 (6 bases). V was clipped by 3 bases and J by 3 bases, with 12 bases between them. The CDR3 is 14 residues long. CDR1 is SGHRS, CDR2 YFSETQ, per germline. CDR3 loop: CASSSQGGDTEAFF. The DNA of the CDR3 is TGCGCCAGCAGCTCACAGGGTGGGGACACTGAAGCTTTCTTT.

The chain's CDR3 is CASSLSGTYTSGNTIYF. CDR3 DNA sequence: TGTGCCAGCAGCCTGAGTGGGACATACACCTCTGGAAACACCATATATTTT. The chain has TRBV11-2 and TRBJ1-3, with a possible D match to TRBD1 (6 bases). The germline V gene encodes CDR1 SGHAT and CDR2 FQNNGV. There are 17 residues in the CDR3. V was pared by 5 bases and J by 0 bases, with 17 bases between.

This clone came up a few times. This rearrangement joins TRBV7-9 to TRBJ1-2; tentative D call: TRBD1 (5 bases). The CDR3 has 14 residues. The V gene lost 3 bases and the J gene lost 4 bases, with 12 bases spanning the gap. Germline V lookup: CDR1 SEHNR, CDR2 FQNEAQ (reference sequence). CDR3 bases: TGTGCCAGCAGCTTGATGAATCAGGGCTATGGCTACACCTTC. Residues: CASSLMNQGYGYTF.

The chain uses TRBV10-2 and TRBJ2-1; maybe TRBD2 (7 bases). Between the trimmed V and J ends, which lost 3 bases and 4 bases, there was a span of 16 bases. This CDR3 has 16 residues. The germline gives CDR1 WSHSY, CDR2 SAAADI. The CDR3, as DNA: TGCGCCAGCAGTGAAAGGGGGGGGGCCCAATACAATGAGCAGTTCTTC. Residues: CASSERGGAQYNEQFF.

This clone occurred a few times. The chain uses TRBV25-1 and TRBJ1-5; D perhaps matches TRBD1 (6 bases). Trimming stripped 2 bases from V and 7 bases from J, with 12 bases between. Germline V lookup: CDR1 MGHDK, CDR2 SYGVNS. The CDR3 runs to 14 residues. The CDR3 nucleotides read TGTGCCAGCAGTGAACCAGGGGTGGGGCAGCCCCAGCATTTT. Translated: CASSEPGVGQPQHF.

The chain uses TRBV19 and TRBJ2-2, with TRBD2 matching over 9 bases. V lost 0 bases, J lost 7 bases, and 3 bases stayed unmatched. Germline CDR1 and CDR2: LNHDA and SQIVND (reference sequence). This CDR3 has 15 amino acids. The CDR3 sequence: CASSIDAGGRGELFF. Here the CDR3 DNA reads TGTGCCAGTAGTATAGATGCGGGGGGGCGCGGGGAGCTGTTTTTT.

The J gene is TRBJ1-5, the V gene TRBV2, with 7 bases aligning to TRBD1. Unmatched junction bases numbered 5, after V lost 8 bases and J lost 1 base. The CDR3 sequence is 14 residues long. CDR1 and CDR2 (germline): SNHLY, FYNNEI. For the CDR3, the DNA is TGTGCCAGCGGACAGGACAGAAGCAATCAGCCCCAGCATTTT. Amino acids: CASGQDRSNQPQHF.

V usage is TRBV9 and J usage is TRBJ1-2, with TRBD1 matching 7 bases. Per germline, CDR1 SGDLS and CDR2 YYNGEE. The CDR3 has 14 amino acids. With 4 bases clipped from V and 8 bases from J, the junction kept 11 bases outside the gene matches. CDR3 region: CASSLRDSRQGYTF. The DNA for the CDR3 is TGTGCCAGCAGCCTACGGGACAGTCGACAGGGCTACACCTTC.

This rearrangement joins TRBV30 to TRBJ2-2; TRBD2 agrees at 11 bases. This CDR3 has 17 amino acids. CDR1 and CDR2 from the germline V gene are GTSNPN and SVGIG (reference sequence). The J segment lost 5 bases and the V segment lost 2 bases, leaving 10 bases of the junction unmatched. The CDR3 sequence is CAWSKASGGPRTGELFF. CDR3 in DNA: TGTGCCTGGAGTAAGGCTAGCGGGGGGCCAAGGACCGGGGAGCTGTTTTTT.

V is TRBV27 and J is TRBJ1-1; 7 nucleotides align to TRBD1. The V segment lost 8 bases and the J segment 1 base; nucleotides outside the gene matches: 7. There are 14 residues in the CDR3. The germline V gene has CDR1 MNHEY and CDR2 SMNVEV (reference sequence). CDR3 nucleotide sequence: TGTGCCAGCCGGGGACAGCCAAAGAACACTGAAGCTTTCTTT. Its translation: CASRGQPKNTEAFF.

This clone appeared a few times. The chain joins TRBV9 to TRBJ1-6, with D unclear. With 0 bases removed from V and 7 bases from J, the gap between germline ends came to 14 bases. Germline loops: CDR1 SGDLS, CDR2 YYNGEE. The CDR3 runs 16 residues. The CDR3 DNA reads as TGTGCCAGCAGCGTAGGAGGTTCCCCGCTCAATTCACCCCTCCACTTT. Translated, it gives CASSVGGSPLNSPLHF. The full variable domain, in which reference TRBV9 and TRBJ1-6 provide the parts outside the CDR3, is DSGVTQTPKHLITATGQRVTLRCSPRSGDLSVYWYQQSLDQGLQFLIQYYNGEERAKGNILERFSAQQFPDLHSELNLSSLELGDSALYFCASSVGGSPLNSPLHFGNGTRLTVT.

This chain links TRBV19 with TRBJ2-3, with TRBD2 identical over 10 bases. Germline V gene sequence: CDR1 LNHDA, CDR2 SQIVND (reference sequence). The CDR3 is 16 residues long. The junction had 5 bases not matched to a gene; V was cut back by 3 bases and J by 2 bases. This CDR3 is CASSIRTSGFTDTQYF. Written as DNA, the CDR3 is TGTGCCAGTAGTATTCGGACTAGCGGTTTCACAGATACGCAGTATTTT.